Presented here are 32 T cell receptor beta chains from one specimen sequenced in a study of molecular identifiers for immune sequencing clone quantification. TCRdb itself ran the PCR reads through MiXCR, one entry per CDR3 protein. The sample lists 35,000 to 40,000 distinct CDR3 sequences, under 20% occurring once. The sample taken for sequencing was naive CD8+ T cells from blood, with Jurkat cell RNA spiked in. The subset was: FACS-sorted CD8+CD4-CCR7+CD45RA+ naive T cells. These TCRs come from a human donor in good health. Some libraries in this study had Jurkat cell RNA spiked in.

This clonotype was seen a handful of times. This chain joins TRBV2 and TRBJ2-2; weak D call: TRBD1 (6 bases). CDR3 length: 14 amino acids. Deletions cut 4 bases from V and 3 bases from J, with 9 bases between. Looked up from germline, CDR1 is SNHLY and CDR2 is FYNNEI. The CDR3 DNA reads TGTGCCAGCAGTGGGGACACTCACACCGGGGAGCTGTTTTTT. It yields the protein CASSGDTHTGELFF.

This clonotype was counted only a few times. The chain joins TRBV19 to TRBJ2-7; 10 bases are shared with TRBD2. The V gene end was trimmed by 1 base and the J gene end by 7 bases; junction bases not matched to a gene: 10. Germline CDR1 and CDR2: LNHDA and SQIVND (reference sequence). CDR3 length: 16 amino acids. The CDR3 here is CASSIVGASGSGEQYF. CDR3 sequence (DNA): TGTGCCAGTAGTATAGTGGGGGCTAGCGGGAGTGGTGAGCAGTACTTC.

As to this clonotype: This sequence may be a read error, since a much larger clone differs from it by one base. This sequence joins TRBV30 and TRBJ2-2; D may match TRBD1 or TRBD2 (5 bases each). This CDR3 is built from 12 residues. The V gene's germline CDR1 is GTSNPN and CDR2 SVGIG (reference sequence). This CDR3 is CAWSLTAGELSF. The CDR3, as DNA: TGTGCCTGGAGTTTGACAGCCGGGGAGCTGTCTTTT.

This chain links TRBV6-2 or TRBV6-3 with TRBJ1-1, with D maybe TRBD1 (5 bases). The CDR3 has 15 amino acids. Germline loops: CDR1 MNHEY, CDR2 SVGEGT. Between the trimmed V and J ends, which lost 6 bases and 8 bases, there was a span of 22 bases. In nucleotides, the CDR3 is TGTGCCAGCAGCGCCTGGTTGGTTACGGGGACCGAAGCTTTCTTT. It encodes CASSAWLVTGTEAFF.

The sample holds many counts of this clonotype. CDR3 sequence: CASSHTVGAKNIQYF. The DNA of the CDR3 is TGTGCCAGCAGCCACACGGTCGGGGCCAAAAACATTCAGTACTTC. V usage is TRBV6-6 and J usage is TRBJ2-4; D remains ambiguous. This CDR3 spans 15 amino acids. With 6 bases removed from V and 1 base from J, the gap between germline ends came to 13 bases. Per germline, CDR1 MNHNY and CDR2 SVGAGI (reference sequence).

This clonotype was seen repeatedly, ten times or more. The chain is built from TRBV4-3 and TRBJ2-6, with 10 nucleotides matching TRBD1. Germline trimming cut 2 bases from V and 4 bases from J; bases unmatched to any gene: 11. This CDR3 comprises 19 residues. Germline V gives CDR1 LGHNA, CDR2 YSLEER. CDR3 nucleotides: TGCGCCAGCAGCCAACATACCGGGACAGGGGTTTTCGGGGCCAACGTCCTGACTTTC. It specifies CASSQHTGTGVFGANVLTF.

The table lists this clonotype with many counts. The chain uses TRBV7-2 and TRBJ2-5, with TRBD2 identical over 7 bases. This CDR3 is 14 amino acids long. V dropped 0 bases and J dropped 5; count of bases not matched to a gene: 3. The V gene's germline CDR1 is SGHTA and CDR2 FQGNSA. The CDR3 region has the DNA TGTGCCAGCAGCTTAGCGGGAGGGTACGAGACCCAGTACTTC. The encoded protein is CASSLAGGYETQYF.

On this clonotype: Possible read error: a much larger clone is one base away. The CDR3 region is CASSLTGTGAYEQFF. CDR3 in DNA: TGTGCCAGCAGCCTTACCGGGACAGGGGCATATGAGCAGTTCTTC. J is TRBJ2-1 and V is TRBV5-3; TRBD1 agrees at 10 bases. TRBV5-3 is filed as an ORF, its function uncertain. With 8 bases clipped from V and 8 bases from J, the junction kept 13 bases outside the gene matches. The CDR3 spans 15 residues.

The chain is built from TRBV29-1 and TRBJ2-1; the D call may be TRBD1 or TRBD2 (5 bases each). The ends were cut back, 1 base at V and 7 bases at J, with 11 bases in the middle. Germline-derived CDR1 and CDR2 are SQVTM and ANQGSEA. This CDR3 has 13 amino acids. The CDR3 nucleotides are TGCAGCGTTGAAGGGGGGAGTCGAAATGAGCAGTTCTTC. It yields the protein CSVEGGSRNEQFF.

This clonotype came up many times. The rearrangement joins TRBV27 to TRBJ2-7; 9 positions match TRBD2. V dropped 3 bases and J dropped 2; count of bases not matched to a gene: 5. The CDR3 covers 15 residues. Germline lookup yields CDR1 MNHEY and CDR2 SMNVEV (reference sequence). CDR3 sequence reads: CASSLSGRPAYEQYF. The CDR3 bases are TGTGCCAGCAGTTTGAGCGGGAGGCCCGCCTACGAGCAGTACTTC.

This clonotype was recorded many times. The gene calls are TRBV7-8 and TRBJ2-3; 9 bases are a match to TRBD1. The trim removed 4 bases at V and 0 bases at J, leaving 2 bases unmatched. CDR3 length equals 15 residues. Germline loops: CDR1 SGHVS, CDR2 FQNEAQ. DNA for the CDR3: TGTGCCAGCAGCTCCGGGACAGGGAGCACAGATACGCAGTATTTT. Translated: CASSSGTGSTDTQYF.

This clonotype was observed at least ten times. The CDR3 region is CASSQALFLGHEQYF. The CDR3 DNA reads TGTGCCAGCAGCCAAGCCCTTTTCTTAGGCCACGAGCAGTACTTC. V and J are TRBV14 and TRBJ2-7, with unresolved D. Per the germline V gene, CDR1 is SGHDN and CDR2 is FVKESK. The CDR3 is 15 residues long. Trimming stripped 1 base from V and 5 bases from J, with 15 bases between.

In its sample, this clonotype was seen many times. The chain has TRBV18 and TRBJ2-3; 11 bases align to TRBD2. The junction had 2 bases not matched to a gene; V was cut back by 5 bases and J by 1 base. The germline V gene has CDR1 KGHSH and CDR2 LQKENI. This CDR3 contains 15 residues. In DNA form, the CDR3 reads TGTGCCAGCTCAGTAGCGGGAGGGCGCACAGATACGCAGTATTTT. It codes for CASSVAGGRTDTQYF.

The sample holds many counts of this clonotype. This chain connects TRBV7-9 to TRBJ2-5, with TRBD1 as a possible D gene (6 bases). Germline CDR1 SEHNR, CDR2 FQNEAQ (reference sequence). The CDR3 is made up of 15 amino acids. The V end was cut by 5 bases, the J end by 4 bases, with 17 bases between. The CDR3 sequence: CASSAIMGAGETQYF. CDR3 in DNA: TGTGCCAGCAGCGCAATTATGGGGGCCGGAGAGACCCAGTACTTC.

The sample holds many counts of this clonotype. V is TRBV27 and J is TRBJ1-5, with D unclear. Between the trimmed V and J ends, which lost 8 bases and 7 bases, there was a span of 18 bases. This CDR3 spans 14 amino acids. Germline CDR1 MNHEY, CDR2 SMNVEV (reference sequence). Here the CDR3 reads CASATQGGFQPQHF. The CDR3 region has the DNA TGTGCCAGCGCTACCCAAGGAGGGTTCCAGCCCCAGCATTTT.

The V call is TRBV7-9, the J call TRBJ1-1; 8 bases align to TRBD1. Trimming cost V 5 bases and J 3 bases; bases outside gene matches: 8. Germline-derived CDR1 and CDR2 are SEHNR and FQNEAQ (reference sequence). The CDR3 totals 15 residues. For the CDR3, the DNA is TGTGCCAGCAGCCGGACACAGGGGGTCGACACTGAAGCTTTCTTT. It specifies CASSRTQGVDTEAFF.

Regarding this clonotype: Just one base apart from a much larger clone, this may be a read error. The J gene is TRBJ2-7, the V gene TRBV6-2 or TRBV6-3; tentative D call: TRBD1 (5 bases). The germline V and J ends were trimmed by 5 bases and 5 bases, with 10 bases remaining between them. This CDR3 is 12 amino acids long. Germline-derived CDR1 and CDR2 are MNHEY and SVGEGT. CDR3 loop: CASSLDKDEQYF. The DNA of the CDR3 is TGTGCCAGCAGTCTGGACAAGGACGAGCAGTACTTC.

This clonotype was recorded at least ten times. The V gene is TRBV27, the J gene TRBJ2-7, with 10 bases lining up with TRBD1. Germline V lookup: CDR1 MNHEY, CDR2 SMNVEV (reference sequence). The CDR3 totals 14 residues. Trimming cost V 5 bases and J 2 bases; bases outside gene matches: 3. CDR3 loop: CASSQGQGPYEQYF. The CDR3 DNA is TGTGCCAGCAGTCAGGGACAGGGGCCCTACGAGCAGTACTTC.

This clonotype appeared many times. The CDR3 here is CASSFTERPYEQYF. The CDR3 DNA sequence: TGTGCCAGCAGTTTTACCGAGAGGCCGTACGAGCAGTACTTC. The chain employs TRBV12-3 or TRBV12-4 and TRBJ2-7; D gene uncertain. This CDR3 region has 14 residues. V was clipped by 3 bases and J by 4 bases, with 13 bases between them.

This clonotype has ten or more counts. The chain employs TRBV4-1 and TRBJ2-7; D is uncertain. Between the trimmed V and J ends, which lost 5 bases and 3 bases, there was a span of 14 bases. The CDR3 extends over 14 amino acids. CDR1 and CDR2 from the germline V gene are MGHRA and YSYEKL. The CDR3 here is CASSTIGPGYEQYF. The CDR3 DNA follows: TGCGCCAGCAGCACAATCGGGCCAGGCTACGAGCAGTACTTC.

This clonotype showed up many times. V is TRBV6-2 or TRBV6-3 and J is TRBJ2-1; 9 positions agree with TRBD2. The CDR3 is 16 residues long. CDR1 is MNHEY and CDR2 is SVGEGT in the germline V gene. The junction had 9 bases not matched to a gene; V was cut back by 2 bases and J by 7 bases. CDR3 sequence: CASSYHRGSGSNEQFF. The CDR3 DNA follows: TGTGCCAGCAGTTACCATCGAGGTAGCGGGAGTAATGAGCAGTTCTTC.

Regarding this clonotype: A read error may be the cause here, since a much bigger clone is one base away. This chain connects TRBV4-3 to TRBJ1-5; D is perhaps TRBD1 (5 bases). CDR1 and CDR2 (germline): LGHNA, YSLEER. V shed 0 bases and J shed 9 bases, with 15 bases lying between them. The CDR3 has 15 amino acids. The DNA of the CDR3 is TGCGCCAGCAGCCAAGATCGGTTCAGGGATCCGCCCCAGCATTTT. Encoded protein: CASSQDRFRDPPQHF.

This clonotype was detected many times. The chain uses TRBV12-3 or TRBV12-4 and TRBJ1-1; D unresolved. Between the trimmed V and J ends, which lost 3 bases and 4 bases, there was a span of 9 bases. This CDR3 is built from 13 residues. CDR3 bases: TGTGCCAGCAGTTTCTCCAGACCCACTGAAGCTTTCTTT. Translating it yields CASSFSRPTEAFF.

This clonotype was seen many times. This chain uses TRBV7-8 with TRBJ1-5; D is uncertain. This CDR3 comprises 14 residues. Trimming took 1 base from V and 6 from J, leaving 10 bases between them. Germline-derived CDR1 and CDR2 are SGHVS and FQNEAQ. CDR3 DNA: TGTGCCAGCAGCTTAGAATGGGGTCGTCAGCCCCAGCATTTT. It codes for CASSLEWGRQPQHF.

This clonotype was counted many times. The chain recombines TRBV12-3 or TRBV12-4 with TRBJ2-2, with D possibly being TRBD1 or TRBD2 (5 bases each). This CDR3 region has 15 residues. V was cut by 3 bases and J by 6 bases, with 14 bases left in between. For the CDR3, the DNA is TGTGCCAGCAGTTTTGCCGGGGCCACCTCCGGGGAGCTGTTTTTT. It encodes CASSFAGATSGELFF.

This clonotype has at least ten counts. CDR3 in DNA: TGTGCCAGCAGGGGAAGGGGGGACTACAATGAGCAGTTCTTC. This translates into CASRGRGDYNEQFF. The chain couples TRBV27 to TRBJ2-1; D is possibly TRBD1 or TRBD2 (6 bases each). The V gene's germline CDR1 is MNHEY and CDR2 SMNVEV (reference sequence). The CDR3 loop spans 14 amino acids. V lost 6 bases and J 3 bases, leaving 12 bases between the germline ends.

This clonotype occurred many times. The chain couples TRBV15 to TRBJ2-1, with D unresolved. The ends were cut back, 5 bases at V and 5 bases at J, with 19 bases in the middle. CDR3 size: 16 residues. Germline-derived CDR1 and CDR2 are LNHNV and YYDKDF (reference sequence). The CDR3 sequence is CATSGTGHTLDNEQFF. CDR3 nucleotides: TGTGCCACCAGCGGTACGGGCCACACACTGGACAATGAGCAGTTCTTC.

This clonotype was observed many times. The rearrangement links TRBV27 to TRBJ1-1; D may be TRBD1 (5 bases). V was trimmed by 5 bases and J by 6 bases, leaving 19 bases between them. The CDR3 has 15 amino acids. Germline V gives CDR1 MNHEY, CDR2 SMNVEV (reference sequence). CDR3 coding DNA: TGTGCCAGCAGTCCCCGTTTATGGACGGGGGCTGAAGCTTTCTTT. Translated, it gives CASSPRLWTGAEAFF.

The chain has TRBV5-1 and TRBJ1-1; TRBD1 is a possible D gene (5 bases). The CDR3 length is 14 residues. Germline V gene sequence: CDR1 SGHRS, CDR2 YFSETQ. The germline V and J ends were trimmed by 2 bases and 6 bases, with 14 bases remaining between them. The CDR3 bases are TGCGCCAGCAGCTTCAGTGGAGGGGCCTCTGAAGCTTTCTTT. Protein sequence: CASSFSGGASEAFF.

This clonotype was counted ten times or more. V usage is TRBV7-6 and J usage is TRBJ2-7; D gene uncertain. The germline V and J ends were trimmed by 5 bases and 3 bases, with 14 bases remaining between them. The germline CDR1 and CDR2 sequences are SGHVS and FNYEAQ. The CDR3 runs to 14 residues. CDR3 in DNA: TGTGCCAGCAGCCCGGTTTCGACGGACTACGAGCAGTACTTC. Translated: CASSPVSTDYEQYF.

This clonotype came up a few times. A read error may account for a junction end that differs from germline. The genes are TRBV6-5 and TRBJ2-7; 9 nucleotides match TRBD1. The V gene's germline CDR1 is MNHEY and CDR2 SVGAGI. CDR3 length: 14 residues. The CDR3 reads CTSSLQGATYEQYF. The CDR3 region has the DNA TGTACCAGCAGTCTACAGGGGGCGACCTACGAGCAGTACTTC.

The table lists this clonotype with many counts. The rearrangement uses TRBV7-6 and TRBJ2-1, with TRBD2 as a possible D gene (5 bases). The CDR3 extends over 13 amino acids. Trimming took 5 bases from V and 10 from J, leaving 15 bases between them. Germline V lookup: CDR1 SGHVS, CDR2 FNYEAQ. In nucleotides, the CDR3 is TGTGCCAGCAGCCCCGGGGTTCGCACGGAGCAGTTCTTC. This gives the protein CASSPGVRTEQFF.